This T cell receptor beta chain was recorded in a study of cytomegalovirus exposure and HLA in healthy donors. PCR used 60 Vbeta primers and 13 Jbeta primers. Method: immunoSEQ multiplex PCR; TCRdb's copy keeps in-frame clones and lacks some. The sample lists about 130,000 clones, roughly 78% seen once, with roughly a tenth in the top ten. This clone turned up a few times. This CDR3 has 14 amino acids. Trimming removed 7 bases at V and 2 bases at J, with 15 bases between. Germline V gene lookup returns CDR1 SGHTA and CDR2 FQGNSA. Sequencing used PBMCs. The clonotype comes from a man aged 25-45 years in good health and CMV-seropositive. The V and J genes are TRBV7-2 and TRBJ2-7; possibly TRBD1 for D (5 bases). DNA of the CDR3: TGTGCCAGCACTCAATTGGCAGGGACCTACGAGCAGTACTTC. Protein sequence: CASTQLAGTYEQYF.